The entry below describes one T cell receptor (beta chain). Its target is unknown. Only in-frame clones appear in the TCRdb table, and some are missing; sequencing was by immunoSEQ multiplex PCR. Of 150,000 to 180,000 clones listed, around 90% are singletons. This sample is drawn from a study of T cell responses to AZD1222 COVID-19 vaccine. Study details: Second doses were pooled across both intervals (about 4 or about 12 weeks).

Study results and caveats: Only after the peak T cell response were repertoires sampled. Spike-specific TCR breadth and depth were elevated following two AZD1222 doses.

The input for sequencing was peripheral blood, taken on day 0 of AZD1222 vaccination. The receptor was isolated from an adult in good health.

The CDR3 DNA reads TGTGCCAGTAGCCCCAGGGGACAGGGAAATGGCTACACCTTC. Translated: CASSPRGQGNGYTF. V gene TRBV19 combines with J gene TRBJ1-2, with 9 nucleotides matching TRBD1. CDR1 and CDR2 (germline): LNHDA, SQIVND (reference sequence). This CDR3 contains 14 residues. V lost 6 bases, J lost 6 bases, and 8 bases stayed unmatched. Using reference TRBV19 and TRBJ1-2 for the parts outside the CDR3, the full variable domain is DGGITQSPKYLFRKEGQNVTLSCEQNLNHDAMYWYRQDPGQGLRLIYYSQIVNDFQKGDIAEGYSVSREKKESFPLTVTSAQKNPTAFYLCASSPRGQGNGYTFGSGTRLTVV.